The 21 T cell receptor beta chains given below trace back to one sample, sequenced in a study of Ad26.COV2.S vaccination and SARS-CoV-2 variants. As for treatment: around 19 received Ad26.COV2.S at low or high dose, single or two shots; roughly 5 received placebo; per-sample allocation not given. Each sample was drawn 63 days after the first injection (of vaccine or placebo). Profiled with immunoSEQ multiplex PCR; TCRdb holds only in-frame clones, not every one. The sample has 290,000 or so clones; approximately 87% are singletons. The sequences come from peripheral blood, collected in a trial of Ad26.COV2.S vaccine versus placebo. The receptors derive from a person between 18 and 65 years old who received the Ad26.COV2.S COVID-19 vaccine or a placebo.

This rearrangement joins TRBV6-6 to TRBJ2-7; 10 bases agree with TRBD1. The CDR3 consists of 13 residues. The germline V gene has CDR1 MNHNY and CDR2 SVGAGI (reference sequence). The V and J ends lost 6 bases and 5 bases, in that order; junction bases with no gene match: 4. As DNA, the CDR3 is TGTGCCAGCAGGCCGGGACAGGGGAACGAGCAGTACTTC. This translates into CASRPGQGNEQYF.

There are a few counts of this clone. The J gene is TRBJ1-1, the V gene TRBV5-1; D may be TRBD1 (5 bases). Germline CDR1 reads SGHRS; CDR2 reads YFSETQ. There are 15 residues in the CDR3. V was clipped by 0 bases and J by 4 bases, with 13 bases between them. CDR3 sequence (DNA): TGCGCCAGCAGCTTGGCAGGTGGTCAGGGCACTGAAGCTTTCTTT. Encoded protein: CASSLAGGQGTEAFF.

CDR3 coding DNA: TGTGCCAGTAGTATTAAATATGGCTACACCTTC. Amino acid sequence: CASSIKYGYTF. The gene calls are TRBV19 and TRBJ1-2; D is unresolved. The CDR3 is made up of 11 amino acids. In germline, CDR1 is LNHDA, CDR2 SQIVND (reference sequence). The V and J ends lost 3 bases and 5 bases respectively, with 4 bases between them.

The J gene is TRBJ1-6, the V gene TRBV13, with a weak D call TRBD1 (5 bases). The CDR3 is 13 amino acids. The germline CDR1 and CDR2 sequences are PRHDT and FYEKMQ (reference sequence). Trimming removed 8 bases from V and 9 bases from J, with 14 bases in between. The CDR3 spells CASRSQGSSPLHF. Written as DNA, the CDR3 is TGTGCCAGCCGCTCTCAGGGCAGTTCACCCCTCCACTTT. Filled out from reference TRBV13 and TRBJ1-6, the complete variable domain reads AAGVIQSPRHLIKEKRETATLKCYPIPRHDTVYWYQQGPGQDPQFLISFYEKMQSDKGSIPDRFSAQQFSDYHSELNMSSLELGDSALYFCASRSQGSSPLHFGNGTRLTVT.

In its sample, this clone was seen a few times. CDR3 DNA: TGTGCCAGCAGCTTCATCAGCGGGAACACTGAAGCTTTCTTT. This gives the protein CASSFISGNTEAFF. The genes are TRBV7-9 and TRBJ1-1; D ambiguous. Trimming left V 3 bases short and J 1 base short, with 9 bases between. The CDR3 is 14 residues long. Germline CDR1 reads SEHNR; CDR2 reads FQNEAQ (reference sequence). Combining the CDR3 with reference TRBV7-9 and TRBJ1-1 gives the whole variable domain DTGVSQNPRHKITKRGQNVTFRCDPISEHNRLYWYRQTLGQGPEFLTYFQNEAQLEKSRLLSDRFSAERPKGSFSTLEIQRTEQGDSAMYLCASSFISGNTEAFFGQGTRLTVV.

The V call is TRBV11-3, the J call TRBJ1-2, with a possible D match to TRBD1 (5 bases). Per germline, CDR1 SGHNT and CDR2 YENEEA. The CDR3 sequence is 14 residues long. The CDR3 reads CARSWGQTDYGYTF. The CDR3, as DNA: TGTGCTAGATCTTGGGGCCAGACAGACTATGGCTACACCTTC.

The DNA for the CDR3 is TGTGCCAGTAGTAAGGGACAGGGGTTCACTGAAGCTTTCTTT. As protein: CASSKGQGFTEAFF. The rearrangement links TRBV19 to TRBJ1-1; 10 bases fit TRBD1. V shed 4 bases and J 4 bases; nucleotides not matched to a gene: 3. Germline V gene lookup returns CDR1 LNHDA and CDR2 SQIVND (reference sequence). This CDR3 has 14 residues.

The chain joins TRBV15 to TRBJ1-2, with unresolved D. The length of the CDR3 is 14 residues. The V and J ends lost 1 base and 2 bases respectively, with 8 bases between them. CDR1 is LNHNV, CDR2 YYDKDF, per germline (reference sequence). CDR3 in amino acids: CATSRVGANYGYTF. In nucleotides, the CDR3 is TGTGCCACCAGCAGAGTAGGAGCGAACTATGGCTACACCTTC. Full variable domain (rest looked up from reference TRBV15 and TRBJ1-2): DAMVIQNPRYQVTQFGKPVTLSCSQTLNHNVMYWYQQKSSQAPKLLFHYYDKDFNNEADTPDNFQSRRPNTSFCFLDIRSPGLGDTAMYLCATSRVGANYGYTFGSGTRLTVV.

J is TRBJ1-2 and V is TRBV14; D gene unclear. CDR3 size: 16 residues. The V gene's germline CDR1 is SGHDN and CDR2 FVKESK. Between the trimmed V and J ends, which lost 1 base and 5 bases, there was a span of 17 bases. CDR3 amino acids: CASSQVGVFGQYGYTF. CDR3 in DNA: TGTGCCAGCAGCCAAGTCGGTGTATTCGGCCAATATGGCTACACCTTC.

The genes are TRBV28 and TRBJ2-3; the D gene is possibly TRBD2 (6 bases). Germline CDR1 MDHEN, CDR2 SYDVKM. CDR3 length equals 14 residues. Trimming took off 8 bases at V and 0 bases at J, with 12 bases between the two ends. The CDR3 loop is CASVGGLSTDTQYF. The CDR3 DNA reads as TGTGCCAGCGTTGGGGGACTTAGCACAGATACGCAGTATTTT. Full variable domain (missing parts from reference TRBV28 and TRBJ2-3): DVKVTQSSRYLVKRTGEKVFLECVQDMDHENMFWYRQDPGLGLRLIYFSYDVKMKEKGDIPEGYSVSREKKERFSLILESASTNQTSMYLCASVGGLSTDTQYFGPGTRLTVL.

The rearrangement uses TRBV18 and TRBJ1-2, with 7 positions matching TRBD1. This CDR3 contains 14 residues. J lost 5 bases, V lost 3 bases, and 6 bases had no gene match. In germline, CDR1 is KGHSH, CDR2 LQKENI. The chain's CDR3 is CASSPGGQIYGYTF. The CDR3, as DNA: TGTGCCAGCTCACCGGGGGGACAGATTTATGGCTACACCTTC.

This clone was counted only a few times. This chain joins TRBV6-5 and TRBJ1-1; D is possibly TRBD1 (6 bases). The CDR3 contains 14 residues. In germline, CDR1 is MNHEY, CDR2 SVGAGI. Trimming cost V 1 base and J 1 base, with 7 bases left between them. For the CDR3, the DNA is TGTGCCAGCAGTTACTACAGGGAGAACACTGAAGCTTTCTTT. This codes for CASSYYRENTEAFF.

The genes are TRBV7-2 and TRBJ1-1; D not certain. The CDR3 totals 14 residues. CDR1 is SGHTA and CDR2 is FQGNSA in the germline V gene. Trimming removed 6 bases at V and 1 base at J, with 12 bases between. Here the CDR3 DNA reads TGTGCCAGCAGACGAGGACGGTCGAACACTGAAGCTTTCTTT. Amino acid sequence: CASRRGRSNTEAFF. Full variable domain (missing parts from reference TRBV7-2 and TRBJ1-1): GAGVSQSPSNKVTEKGKDVELRCDPISGHTALYWYRQSLGQGLEFLIYFQGNSAPDKSGLPSDRFSAERTGGSVSTLTIQRTQQEDSAVYLCASRRGRSNTEAFFGQGTRLTVV.

This sequence joins TRBV13 and TRBJ1-2, with D tentatively TRBD1 (6 bases). The length of the CDR3 is 14 residues. Germline-derived CDR1 and CDR2 are PRHDT and FYEKMQ (reference sequence). V lost 0 bases, J lost 8 bases, and 13 bases lay in between. CDR3 nucleotide sequence: TGTGCCAGCAGCTTAGGGGAAGGGGGATGGGGCTACACCTTC. Its translation is CASSLGEGGWGYTF.

The chain is built from TRBV7-9 and TRBJ2-4; possibly TRBD1 or TRBD2 for D (6 bases each). CDR3 length: 15 residues. Germline CDR1 SEHNR, CDR2 FQNEAQ (reference sequence). Trimming removed 4 bases at V and 3 bases at J, with 13 bases between. The CDR3 DNA reads as TGTGCCAGCAGCTCATACGAGGGGGGCAAAAACATTCAGTACTTC. Translating gives CASSSYEGGKNIQYF.

This chain joins TRBV11-2 and TRBJ2-7, with 8 positions matching TRBD1. This CDR3 has 15 amino acids. V shed 4 bases and J 6 bases; nucleotides not matched to a gene: 11. Germline V gives CDR1 SGHAT, CDR2 FQNNGV. CDR3 residues: CASSSPRGQGGEQYF. As DNA, the CDR3 is TGTGCCAGCAGCTCTCCGAGAGGACAGGGAGGCGAGCAGTACTTC.

The genes are TRBV27 and TRBJ1-2, with D perhaps TRBD1 (5 bases). In germline, CDR1 is MNHEY, CDR2 SMNVEV (reference sequence). The germline V and J ends were trimmed by 5 bases and 3 bases, with 13 bases remaining between them. This CDR3 is built from 14 residues. The CDR3 reads CASSRSQVHYGYTF. The CDR3 DNA reads TGTGCCAGCAGTAGATCACAGGTTCACTATGGCTACACCTTC.

The rearrangement joins TRBV27 to TRBJ2-1; TRBD2 agrees at 13 bases. CDR3 length: 15 amino acids. The germline gives CDR1 MNHEY, CDR2 SMNVEV (reference sequence). The trim removed 4 bases at V and 13 bases at J, leaving 10 bases unmatched. CDR3 amino acids: CASSSGTSGALRQFF. The CDR3 DNA reads as TGTGCCAGCAGTTCCGGGACTAGCGGGGCCCTTCGACAGTTCTTC.

The chain carries TRBV5-5 and TRBJ2-7; D may be TRBD1 or TRBD2 (5 bases each). This CDR3 has 12 residues. Trimming removed 4 bases at V and 7 bases at J, with 12 bases between. The V gene's germline CDR1 is SGHKS and CDR2 YYEKEE (reference sequence). Here the CDR3 reads CASSRWGWEQYF. The CDR3 DNA follows: TGTGCCAGCAGCCGGTGGGGGTGGGAGCAGTACTTC.

The chain couples TRBV6-4 to TRBJ1-1, with no clear D. Per germline, CDR1 MRHNA and CDR2 SNTAGT. The CDR3 sequence is 15 residues long. V lost 2 bases, J lost 4 bases, and 14 bases lay in between. CDR3 in DNA: TGTGCCAGCAGTGACCCGGCGGCCGGGGTCACTGAAGCTTTCTTT. This encodes CASSDPAAGVTEAFF.

The V call is TRBV5-6, the J call TRBJ2-6; D call uncertain. The CDR3 runs 17 residues. The V and J ends lost 0 bases and 0 bases respectively, with 10 bases between them. Germline-derived CDR1 and CDR2 are SGHDT and YYEEEE. This chain's CDR3 is CASSLVRFRSGANVLTF. Here the CDR3 DNA reads TGTGCCAGCAGCTTGGTCAGGTTCCGCTCTGGGGCCAACGTCCTGACTTTC.